This T cell receptor (beta chain) was obtained from a study of blood T cell repertoires in COVID-19. Study-level information: Samples came from the United States, Italy and Spain, spanning acute and convalescent COVID-19. From T cells, B-cell-depleted T cells, or PBMCs came the material, which was cDNA or gDNA.

In the authors' methods: Cell counts per sample came from amplifying reference gene primers. TCRdb's copy holds only in-frame clones and misses some; the assay was immunoSEQ multiplex PCR. The V and J calls and clone size come from that table; D and trimming were worked out from the DNA. The repertoire holds around 11,000 clones, roughly 80% seen once, with roughly 7.7% in the top ten. The CDR3 loop spans 12 amino acids. Looked up from germline, CDR1 is SGHRS and CDR2 is YFSETQ. After removal of 0 bases from V and 13 bases from J, the junction contained 3 bases not matched to a gene. This TCR derives from a man between 65 and 79 years old with active COVID-19. The chain recombines TRBV5-1 with TRBJ2-2; 7 positions agree with TRBD1. Sequencing was carried out using peripheral blood. This chain's CDR3 is CASSLAGQVLFF. CDR3 DNA sequence: TGCGCCAGCAGCTTGGCTGGACAGGTGCTGTTTTTT.